This T cell receptor beta chain was identified during a study of blood T cell repertoires in COVID-19. The repertoire was sequenced with immunoSEQ multiplex PCR; TCRdb's copy has only in-frame clones and lacks some. The sample consists of 400,000 to 450,000 clones, 75% to 90% of them appearing once. In germline, CDR1 is PRHDT, CDR2 FYEKMQ (reference sequence). The CDR3 runs 12 residues. The V end was cut by 2 bases, the J end by 5 bases, with 4 bases between. This clone has a handful of counts. The TCR sequence derives from a man in his thirties or forties who had recovered from COVID-19. Sequenced sample: PBMCs or T cells enriched from blood (not recorded which). The chain uses TRBV13 and TRBJ1-5, with D unresolved. The CDR3 DNA reads as TGTGCCAGCAGCTTACGGGATCAGCCCCAGCATTTT. This codes for CASSLRDQPQHF.